The clone carrying this TCR beta chain showed up many times. Its antigen is currently unknown. The CDR3 has 14 residues. V lost 7 bases and J lost 1, with 13 bases in between. This sample is part of a study of T-cell reconstitution after alpha-beta-depleted transplantation in children. Regarding the study as a whole: Certain patients had high TCRbeta diversity at day 60, and it came from recipient T cells and thymic progenitors that survived. T-cell counts and diversity at one year post-transplant came mainly from newly produced T cells. Reportedly, alpha-beta T cells present about two months post-transplant originated from several hundred expanded clones of graft origin.

Unique molecular identifiers featured in how the TCRbeta library was prepared. One entry per CDR3 protein results from TCRdb running MiXCR on the PCR reads. Of 550,000 to 600,000 distinct CDR3 sequences in the sample, 20% to 25% are singletons; the top ten hold roughly an eighth. V and J are TRBV12-3 or TRBV12-4 and TRBJ1-1; TRBD1 might be the D (5 bases). The input for sequencing was PBMCs, mostly from graft donor cells, taken 360 days after TCRalphabeta/CD19-depleted stem cell transplant. The origin of this receptor is a boy under two years old who had a stem cell transplant for acute myeloid leukemia, so the T cells may come from the graft donor. In DNA, the CDR3 is TGTGCCAGCATCATTGGGACGGGGAACACTGAAGCTTTCTTT. Translated: CASIIGTGNTEAFF.